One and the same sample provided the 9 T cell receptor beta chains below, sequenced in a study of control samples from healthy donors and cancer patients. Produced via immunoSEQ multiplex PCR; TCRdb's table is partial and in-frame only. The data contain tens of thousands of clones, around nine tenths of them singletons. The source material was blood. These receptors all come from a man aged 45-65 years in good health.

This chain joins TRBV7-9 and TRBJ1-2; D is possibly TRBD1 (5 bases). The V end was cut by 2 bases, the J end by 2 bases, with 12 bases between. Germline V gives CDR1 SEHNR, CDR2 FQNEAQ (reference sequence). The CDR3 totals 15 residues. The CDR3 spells CASSLWGRVNYGYTF. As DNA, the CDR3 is TGTGCCAGCAGCTTATGGGGCAGGGTAAACTATGGCTACACCTTC.

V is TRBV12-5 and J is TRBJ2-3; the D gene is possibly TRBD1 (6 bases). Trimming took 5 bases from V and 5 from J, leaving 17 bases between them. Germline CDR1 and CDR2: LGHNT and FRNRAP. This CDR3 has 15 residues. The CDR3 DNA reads TGTGCTAGTGGTAGGGGACAAGCCGTTGAAGATACGCAGTATTTT. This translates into CASGRGQAVEDTQYF.

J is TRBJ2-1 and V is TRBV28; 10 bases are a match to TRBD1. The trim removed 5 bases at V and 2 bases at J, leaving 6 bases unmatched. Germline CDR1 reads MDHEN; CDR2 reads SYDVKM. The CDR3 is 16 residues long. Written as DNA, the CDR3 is TGTGCCAGCAGTACATATGGGACAGGGGCCTACAATGAGCAGTTCTTC. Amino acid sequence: CASSTYGTGAYNEQFF. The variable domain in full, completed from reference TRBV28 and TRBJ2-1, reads DVKVTQSSRYLVKRTGEKVFLECVQDMDHENMFWYRQDPGLGLRLIYFSYDVKMKEKGDIPEGYSVSREKKERFSLILESASTNQTSMYLCASSTYGTGAYNEQFFGPGTRLTVL.

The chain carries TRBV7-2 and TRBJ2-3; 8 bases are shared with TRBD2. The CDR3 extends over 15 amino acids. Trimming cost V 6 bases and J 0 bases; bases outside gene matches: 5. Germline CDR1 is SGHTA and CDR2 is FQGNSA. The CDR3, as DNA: TGTGCCAGCAGACTTTCGGGGGGGAGCACAGATACGCAGTATTTT. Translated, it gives CASRLSGGSTDTQYF.

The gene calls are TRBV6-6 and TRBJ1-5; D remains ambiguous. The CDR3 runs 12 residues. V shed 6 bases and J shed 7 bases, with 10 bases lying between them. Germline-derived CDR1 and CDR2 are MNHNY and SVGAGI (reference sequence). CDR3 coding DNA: TGTGCCAGCAGCCGAACCGAGCAGCCCCAGCATTTT. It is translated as CASSRTEQPQHF.

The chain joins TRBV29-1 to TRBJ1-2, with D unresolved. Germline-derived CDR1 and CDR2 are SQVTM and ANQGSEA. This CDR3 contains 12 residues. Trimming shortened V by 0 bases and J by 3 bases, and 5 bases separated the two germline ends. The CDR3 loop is CSVEDTYYGYTF. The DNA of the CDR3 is TGCAGCGTTGAAGATACCTACTATGGCTACACCTTC.

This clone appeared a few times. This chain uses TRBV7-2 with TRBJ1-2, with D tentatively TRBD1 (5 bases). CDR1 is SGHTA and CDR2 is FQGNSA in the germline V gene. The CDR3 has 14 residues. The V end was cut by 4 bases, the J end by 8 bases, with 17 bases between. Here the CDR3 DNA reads TGTGCCAGCAGCTACAATAGAGATTCAGGGGGCTACACCTTC. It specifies CASSYNRDSGGYTF.

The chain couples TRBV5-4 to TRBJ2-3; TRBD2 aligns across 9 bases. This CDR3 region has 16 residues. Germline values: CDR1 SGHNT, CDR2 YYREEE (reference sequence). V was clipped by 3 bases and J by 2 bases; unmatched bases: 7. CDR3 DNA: TGTGCCAGCAGCTCAAGCGGGGGGTCCCTCACAGATACGCAGTATTTT. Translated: CASSSSGGSLTDTQYF. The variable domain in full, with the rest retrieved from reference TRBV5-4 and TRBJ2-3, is ETGVTQSPTHLIKTRGQQVTLRCSSQSGHNTVSWYQQALGQGPQFIFQYYREEENGRGNFPPRFSGLQFPNYSSELNVNALELDDSALYLCASSSSGGSLTDTQYFGPGTRLTVL.

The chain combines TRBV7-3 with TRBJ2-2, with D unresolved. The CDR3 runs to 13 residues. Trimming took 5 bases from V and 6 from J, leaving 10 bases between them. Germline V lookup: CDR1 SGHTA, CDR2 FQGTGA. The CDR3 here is CASSPRAAGELFF. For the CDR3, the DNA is TGTGCCAGCAGCCCCCGCGCAGCCGGGGAGCTGTTTTTT.